The 26 T cell receptor beta chains below were found in one sample sequenced in a study of beta chain features in type 1 diabetes. TCRB transcripts that were expressed got sequenced, as all of the isolated RNA had been reverse transcribed. Some clones are missing from TCRdb's copy, which holds only in-frame ones; the method was immunoSEQ multiplex PCR. The profile covers around 200,000 clones, with about 13% appearing a single time and 0.62% taken by the ten largest. Sequencing was carried out using central memory CD4+ T cells from blood. Receptors originate from a woman between 18 and 29 years old in good health.

This chain joins TRBV28 and TRBJ1-1; D gene uncertain. The CDR3 is 15 residues long. Germline CDR1 reads MDHEN; CDR2 reads SYDVKM. Between the trimmed V and J ends, which lost 7 bases and 7 bases, there was a span of 22 bases. The CDR3 DNA is TGTGCCAGCAAGATGGCCAGTAACGAGGGAGTTGAAGCTTTCTTT. Translation: CASKMASNEGVEAFF.

This rearrangement joins TRBV11-2 to TRBJ2-1; 10 positions agree with TRBD1. Germline V gives CDR1 SGHAT, CDR2 FQNNGV. Trimming at V came to 3 bases and at J to 5 bases, leaving 10 bases not matched to a gene. This CDR3 spans 17 amino acids. The CDR3 DNA follows: TGTGCCAGCAGCTTTATCTCACGGACAGGGGGGAACAATGAGCAGTTCTTC. Translated: CASSFISRTGGNNEQFF. Based on the CDR3 plus reference TRBV11-2 and TRBJ2-1, the full variable domain is EAGVAQSPRYKIIEKRQSVAFWCNPISGHATLYWYQQILGQGPKLLIQFQNNGVVDDSQLPKDRFSAERLKGVDSTLKIQPAKLEDSAVYLCASSFISRTGGNNEQFFGPGTRLTVL.

This clone was observed a few times. The chain recombines TRBV30 with TRBJ1-5, with TRBD1 matching over 7 bases. The V segment lost 3 bases and the J segment 3 bases; nucleotides outside the gene matches: 5. The CDR3 has 14 amino acids. Germline CDR1 GTSNPN, CDR2 SVGIG (reference sequence). The CDR3 loop is CAWSSDRVNQPQHF. CDR3 nucleotide sequence: TGTGCCTGGAGCTCCGACAGGGTCAATCAGCCCCAGCATTTT.

This clone has a count of ten or more. The chain has TRBV23-1 and TRBJ2-1; weak D call: TRBD2 (6 bases). TRBV23-1 falls under the ORF class, with uncertain function. The CDR3 totals 15 residues. Trimming shortened V by 3 bases and J by 4 bases, and 13 bases separated the two germline ends. The CDR3 sequence: CASSHRQGGYNEQFF. The CDR3 DNA follows: TGCGCCAGCAGTCATCGGCAGGGAGGTTACAATGAGCAGTTCTTC.

This clone was seen only once. The chain is built from TRBV28 and TRBJ1-5; D gene ambiguous. The germline gives CDR1 MDHEN, CDR2 SYDVKM. V lost 8 bases to trimming and J lost 6 bases, with 17 bases between them. The CDR3 extends over 14 amino acids. The CDR3 nucleotides read TGTGCCAGCCTTACGGGTCGGGTGGGTCAGCCCCAGCATTTT. Translating gives CASLTGRVGQPQHF.

This clone has a handful of counts. V is TRBV7-9 and J is TRBJ1-5, with D possibly matching TRBD1 (5 bases). The CDR3 runs 15 residues. Germline assignment: CDR1 SEHNR and CDR2 FQNEAQ (reference sequence). Deletions cut 3 bases from V and 0 bases from J, with 9 bases between. The CDR3 protein is CASSFSQVSNQPQHF. CDR3 coding DNA: TGTGCCAGCAGCTTTTCACAGGTTAGCAATCAGCCCCAGCATTTT.

This clone has just a few counts. V gene TRBV29-1 combines with J gene TRBJ1-5; 7 nucleotides align to TRBD1. The V gene end was trimmed by 6 bases and the J gene end by 5 bases; junction bases not matched to a gene: 7. Germline V lookup: CDR1 SQVTM, CDR2 ANQGSEA. This CDR3 region has 13 residues. This chain's CDR3 is CSVRGQLDQPQHF. The CDR3 DNA sequence: TGCAGCGTCCGGGGACAGCTTGATCAGCCCCAGCATTTT.

This clone came up a few times. CDR3 nucleotides: TGTGCCAGCAGCTTAGGGGCTAGCGGGAGAAGGGAAGGGGATACGCAGTATTTT. This sequence encodes CASSLGASGRREGDTQYF. The J gene is TRBJ2-3, the V gene TRBV7-2; 10 positions agree with TRBD2. Germline lookup yields CDR1 SGHTA and CDR2 FQGNSA. CDR3 length equals 18 residues. J lost 6 bases, V lost 1 base, and 13 bases had no gene match.

This clone was detected only a few times. V is TRBV28 and J is TRBJ1-4; no clear D gene. Germline CDR1 and CDR2: MDHEN and SYDVKM. The CDR3 contains 13 residues. The V end was cut by 10 bases, the J end by 5 bases, with 14 bases between. CDR3 coding DNA: TGTGCCACCTCCACTGGGCAGAATGAAAAACTGTTTTTT. Its protein is CATSTGQNEKLFF.

The chain carries TRBV18 and TRBJ1-1, with D unresolved. CDR1 and CDR2 (germline): KGHSH, LQKENI. The V gene lost 2 bases and the J gene lost 8 bases, with 12 bases spanning the gap. The CDR3 consists of 13 residues. The CDR3 DNA follows: TGTGCCAGCTCACCATACAGTGGGAGGGAAGCTTTCTTT. This translates into CASSPYSGREAFF.

This clone was detected a few times. This chain links TRBV6-6 with TRBJ1-1; 9 nucleotides align to TRBD1. The germline V gene has CDR1 MNHNY and CDR2 SVGAGI (reference sequence). Trimming at V came to 6 bases and at J to 1 base, leaving 6 bases not matched to a gene. The CDR3 has 15 residues. The CDR3 DNA reads TGTGCCAGCAGAGAGACAGGGGGGAAGAACACTGAAGCTTTCTTT. The encoded protein is CASRETGGKNTEAFF.

A few counts support this clone. The rearrangement links TRBV2 to TRBJ1-1; D possibly corresponds to TRBD1 (5 bases). V lost 2 bases, J lost 5 bases, and 12 bases lay in between. The CDR3 sequence is 14 residues long. Germline V gene sequence: CDR1 SNHLY, CDR2 FYNNEI. CDR3 bases: TGTGCCAGCAGTGAATCAGGGATGGGAACTGAAGCTTTCTTT. This encodes CASSESGMGTEAFF.

This clone was detected only a few times. This chain uses TRBV29-1 with TRBJ2-1; 13 bases are a match to TRBD2. Trimming cost V 4 bases and J 4 bases; bases outside gene matches: 4. The germline V gene encodes CDR1 SQVTM and CDR2 ANQGSEA. The CDR3 length is 15 residues. The CDR3 region is CSVGGLAGNYNEQFF. As DNA, the CDR3 is TGCAGCGTTGGGGGACTAGCGGGAAATTACAATGAGCAGTTCTTC.

The V gene is TRBV18, the J gene TRBJ2-1; tentative D call: TRBD2 (5 bases). Trimming stripped 0 bases from V and 5 bases from J, with 14 bases between. The CDR3 runs to 16 residues. CDR1 and CDR2 (germline): KGHSH, LQKENI. The DNA of the CDR3 is TGTGCCAGCTCACCACCCGGAGGAAATTGGGACAATGAGCAGTTCTTC. It translates to CASSPPGGNWDNEQFF.

This clone was picked up a small number of times. At one end the junction does not follow the germline gene, possibly because of a read error. The chain couples TRBV2 to TRBJ1-3, with unresolved D. The CDR3 has 12 amino acids. The germline V gene has CDR1 SNHLY and CDR2 FYNNEI. CDR3 in amino acids: CASNERGNTIYF. The CDR3 DNA is TGTGCCAGCAATGAACGGGGAAACACCATATATTTT.

This clone was observed at least ten times. This chain uses TRBV29-1 with TRBJ2-6; D is ambiguous. V lost 4 bases, J lost 0 bases, and 7 bases lay in between. The CDR3 consists of 14 residues. Germline V gene data show CDR1 as SQVTM and CDR2 as ANQGSEA. The CDR3 DNA reads as TGCAGCGTTGTGGAGAGCTCTGGGGCCAACGTCCTGACTTTC. Protein sequence: CSVVESSGANVLTF.

This chain joins TRBV18 and TRBJ2-1; 11 bases are a match to TRBD2. The CDR3 loop spans 16 amino acids. The V segment lost 3 bases and the J segment 2 bases; nucleotides outside the gene matches: 3. CDR1 and CDR2 (germline): KGHSH, LQKENI. CDR3 in DNA: TGTGCCAGCTCACCCGGGACTAGCGGAACCTACAATGAGCAGTTCTTC. Translated: CASSPGTSGTYNEQFF. Supplemented by reference TRBV18 and TRBJ2-1, the full variable domain reads NAGVMQNPRHLVRRRGQEARLRCSPMKGHSHVYWYRQLPEEGLKFMVYLQKENIIDESGMPKERFSAEFPKEGPSILRIQQVVRGDSAAYFCASSPGTSGTYNEQFFGPGTRLTVL.

This clone was seen more than once but under ten times. The rearrangement links TRBV16 to TRBJ2-1, with D tentatively TRBD1 (6 bases). V lost 6 bases and J 6 bases, leaving 12 bases between the germline ends. The germline V gene encodes CDR1 KGHSY and CDR2 FQNENV. This CDR3 spans 13 amino acids. The CDR3, as DNA: TGTGCCAGCAGTCGATCCAGGGGCAATGAGCAGTTCTTC. This sequence encodes CASSRSRGNEQFF.

V usage is TRBV7-3 and J usage is TRBJ2-3, with TRBD2 as a possible D gene (5 bases). Per the germline V gene, CDR1 is SGHTA and CDR2 is FQGTGA. CDR3 length: 17 amino acids. V gave up 2 bases and J gave up 2 bases, with 17 bases separating them. CDR3: CASSLSSGVRDTDTQYF. CDR3 in DNA: TGTGCCAGCAGCTTATCGTCGGGCGTTCGGGACACAGATACGCAGTATTTT.

This clone was seen a few times. This chain connects TRBV29-1 to TRBJ2-7; TRBD2 agrees at 9 bases. In germline, CDR1 is SQVTM, CDR2 ANQGSEA. Trimming cost V 4 bases and J 9 bases; bases outside gene matches: 13. There are 14 residues in the CDR3. CDR3 DNA: TGCAGCGTTGGACGAGCTTTGCGGGAGGGAGGGCAGTACTTC. This sequence encodes CSVGRALREGGQYF.

This clone was recorded a few times. The chain is built from TRBV4-2 and TRBJ2-7; D might be TRBD1 (5 bases). In germline, CDR1 is LGHNA, CDR2 YNFKEQ. Trimming shortened V by 4 bases and J by 5 bases, and 24 bases separated the two germline ends. This CDR3 comprises 17 residues. CDR3 region: CASSLQARSGMQNEQYF. The CDR3 bases are TGTGCCAGCAGCCTCCAGGCCCGGTCAGGGATGCAGAACGAGCAGTACTTC.

This clone came up a few times. This chain links TRBV18 with TRBJ2-3, with a weak D call TRBD1 (6 bases). Germline CDR1 and CDR2: KGHSH and LQKENI. Trimming pared 6 bases from V and 2 bases from J, leaving 12 bases between. The CDR3 covers 14 residues. This chain's CDR3 is CASSMDRITDTQYF. Written as DNA, the CDR3 is TGTGCCAGCTCCATGGACAGAATCACAGATACGCAGTATTTT.

This sequence joins TRBV7-2 and TRBJ1-3; 8 bases match TRBD1. Germline lookup yields CDR1 SGHTA and CDR2 FQGNSA. The CDR3 covers 16 residues. V shed 3 bases and J 0 bases; nucleotides not matched to a gene: 4. The CDR3 reads CASSLTGASSGNTIYF. The CDR3 DNA is TGTGCCAGCAGCTTGACAGGGGCCAGCTCTGGAAACACCATATATTTT.

This clone was counted between two and nine times. This chain joins TRBV28 and TRBJ2-2; 11 positions agree with TRBD2. Looked up from germline, CDR1 is MDHEN and CDR2 is SYDVKM. Trimming removed 6 bases from V and 5 bases from J; junction bases left unmatched: 11. The CDR3 runs to 17 residues. Here the CDR3 reads CASSTGGTSGRTGELFF. The DNA of the CDR3 is TGTGCCAGCAGCACCGGGGGAACTAGCGGGAGAACCGGGGAGCTGTTTTTT.

J is TRBJ2-7 and V is TRBV28; 8 bases agree with TRBD2. V lost 5 bases and J lost 7; bases outside the gene matches: 16. This CDR3 contains 16 residues. Germline V CDR1 and CDR2: MDHEN, SYDVKM. Here the CDR3 reads CASSITGTRQAREQYF. The CDR3 bases are TGTGCCAGCAGTATAACCGGGACTAGACAAGCCCGGGAGCAGTACTTC. Full variable domain (missing parts from reference TRBV28 and TRBJ2-7): DVKVTQSSRYLVKRTGEKVFLECVQDMDHENMFWYRQDPGLGLRLIYFSYDVKMKEKGDIPEGYSVSREKKERFSLILESASTNQTSMYLCASSITGTRQAREQYFGPGTRLTVT.

This clone turned up a few times. The J gene is TRBJ2-5, the V gene TRBV4-2; no clear D. CDR3 length: 16 residues. From germline, CDR1 is LGHNA and CDR2 YNFKEQ. Trimming removed 1 base at V and 0 bases at J, with 12 bases between. CDR3 bases: TGTGCCAGCAGCCAAGGGCGCGGAGCGTACCAAGAGACCCAGTACTTC. This encodes CASSQGRGAYQETQYF.